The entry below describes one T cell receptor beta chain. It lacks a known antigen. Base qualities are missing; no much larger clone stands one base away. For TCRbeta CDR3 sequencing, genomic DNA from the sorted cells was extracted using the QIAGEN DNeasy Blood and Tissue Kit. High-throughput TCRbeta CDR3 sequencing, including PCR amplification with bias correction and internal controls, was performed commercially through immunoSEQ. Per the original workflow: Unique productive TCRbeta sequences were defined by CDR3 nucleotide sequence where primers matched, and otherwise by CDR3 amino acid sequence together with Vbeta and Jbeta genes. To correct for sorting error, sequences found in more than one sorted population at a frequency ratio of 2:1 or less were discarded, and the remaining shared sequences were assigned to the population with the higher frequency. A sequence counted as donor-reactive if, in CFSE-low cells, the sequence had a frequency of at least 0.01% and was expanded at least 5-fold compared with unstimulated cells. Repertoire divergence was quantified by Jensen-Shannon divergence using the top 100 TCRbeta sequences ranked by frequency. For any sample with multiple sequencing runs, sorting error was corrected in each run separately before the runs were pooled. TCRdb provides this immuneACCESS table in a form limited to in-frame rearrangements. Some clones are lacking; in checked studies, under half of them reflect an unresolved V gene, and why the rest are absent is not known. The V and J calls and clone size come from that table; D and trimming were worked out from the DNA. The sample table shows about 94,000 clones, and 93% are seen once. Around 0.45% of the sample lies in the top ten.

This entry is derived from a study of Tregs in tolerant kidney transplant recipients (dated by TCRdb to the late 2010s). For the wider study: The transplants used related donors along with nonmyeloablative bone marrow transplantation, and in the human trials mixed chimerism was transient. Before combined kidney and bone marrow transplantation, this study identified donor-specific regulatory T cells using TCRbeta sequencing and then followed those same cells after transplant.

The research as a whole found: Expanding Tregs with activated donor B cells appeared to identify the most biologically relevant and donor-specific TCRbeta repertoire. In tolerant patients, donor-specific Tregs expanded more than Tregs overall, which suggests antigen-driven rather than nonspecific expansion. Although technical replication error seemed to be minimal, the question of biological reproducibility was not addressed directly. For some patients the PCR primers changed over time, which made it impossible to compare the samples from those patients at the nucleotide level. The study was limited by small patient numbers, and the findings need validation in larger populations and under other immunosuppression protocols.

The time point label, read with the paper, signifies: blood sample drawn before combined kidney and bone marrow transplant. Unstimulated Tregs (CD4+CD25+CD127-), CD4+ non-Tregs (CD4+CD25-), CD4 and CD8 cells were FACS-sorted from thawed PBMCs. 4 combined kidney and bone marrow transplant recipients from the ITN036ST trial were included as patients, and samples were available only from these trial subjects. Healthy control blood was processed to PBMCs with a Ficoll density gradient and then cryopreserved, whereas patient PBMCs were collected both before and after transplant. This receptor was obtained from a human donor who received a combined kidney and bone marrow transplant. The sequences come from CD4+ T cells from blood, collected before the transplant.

The CDR3 loop reads CASVSRAGYGYTF. The nucleotides are TGTGCCAGCGTCAGCAGGGCAGGGTATGGCTACACCTTC. The V and J segments used are TRBV6-1 and TRBJ1-2; the D gene is possibly TRBD1, with 5 bases matching. Counted from cysteine to phenylalanine, this CDR3 has 13 amino acids. The sequence is cut down to CDR3 DNA, 39 bases in frame from base 1. From a lookup of the germline V gene, CDR1 and CDR2 are MNHNS and SASEGT. V is clipped by 8 bases and J by 5 bases, and the sequence between their germline boundaries is 15 bases long.